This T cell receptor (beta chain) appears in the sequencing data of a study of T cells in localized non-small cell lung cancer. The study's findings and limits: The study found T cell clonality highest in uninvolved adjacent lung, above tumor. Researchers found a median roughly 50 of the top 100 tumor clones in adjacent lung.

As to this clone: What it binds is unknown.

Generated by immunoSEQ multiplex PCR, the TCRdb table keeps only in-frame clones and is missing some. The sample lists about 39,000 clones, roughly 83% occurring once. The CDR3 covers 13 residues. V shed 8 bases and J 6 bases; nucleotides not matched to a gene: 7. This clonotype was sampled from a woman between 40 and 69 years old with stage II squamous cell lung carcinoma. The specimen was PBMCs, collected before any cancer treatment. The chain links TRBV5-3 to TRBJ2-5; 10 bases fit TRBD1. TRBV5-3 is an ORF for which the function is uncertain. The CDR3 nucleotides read TGTGCCAGCAGCCAAGACAGGGGGCAGACCCAGTACTTC. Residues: CASSQDRGQTQYF.